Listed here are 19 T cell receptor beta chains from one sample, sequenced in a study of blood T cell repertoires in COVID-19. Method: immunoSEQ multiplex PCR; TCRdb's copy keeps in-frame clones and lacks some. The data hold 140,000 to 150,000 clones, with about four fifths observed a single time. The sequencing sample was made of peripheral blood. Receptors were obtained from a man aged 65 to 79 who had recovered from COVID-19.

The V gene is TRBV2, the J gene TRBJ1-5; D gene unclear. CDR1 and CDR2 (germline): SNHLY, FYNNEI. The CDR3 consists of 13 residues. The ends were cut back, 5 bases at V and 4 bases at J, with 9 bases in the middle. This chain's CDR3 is CASSWRLNQPQHF. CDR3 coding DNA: TGTGCCAGCAGTTGGCGGTTAAATCAGCCCCAGCATTTT.

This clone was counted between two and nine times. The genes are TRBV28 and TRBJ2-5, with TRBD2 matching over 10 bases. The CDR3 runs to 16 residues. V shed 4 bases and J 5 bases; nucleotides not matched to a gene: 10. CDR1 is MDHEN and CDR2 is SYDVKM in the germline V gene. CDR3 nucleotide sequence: TGTGCCAGCAGTTCCCCTAGAGCGGGAGGGGCGGAGACCCAGTACTTC. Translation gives CASSSPRAGGAETQYF.

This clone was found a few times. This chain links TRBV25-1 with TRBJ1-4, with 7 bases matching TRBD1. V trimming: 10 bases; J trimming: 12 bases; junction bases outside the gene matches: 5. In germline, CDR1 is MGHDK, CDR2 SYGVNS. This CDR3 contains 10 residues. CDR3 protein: CATRQGQLFF. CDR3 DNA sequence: TGTGCCACCAGACAGGGTCAACTGTTTTTT.

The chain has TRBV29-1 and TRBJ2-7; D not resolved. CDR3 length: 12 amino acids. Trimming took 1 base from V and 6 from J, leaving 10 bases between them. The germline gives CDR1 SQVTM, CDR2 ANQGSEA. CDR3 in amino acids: CSVEARRGEQYF. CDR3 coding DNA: TGCAGCGTTGAAGCCCGGAGAGGCGAGCAGTACTTC.

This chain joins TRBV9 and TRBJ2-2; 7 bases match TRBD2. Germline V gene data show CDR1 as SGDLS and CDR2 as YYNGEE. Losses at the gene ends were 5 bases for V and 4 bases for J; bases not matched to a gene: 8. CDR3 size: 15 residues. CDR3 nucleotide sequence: TGTGCCAGCAGAAGGGAGGGGTTTAGCACCGGGGAGCTGTTTTTT. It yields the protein CASRREGFSTGELFF.

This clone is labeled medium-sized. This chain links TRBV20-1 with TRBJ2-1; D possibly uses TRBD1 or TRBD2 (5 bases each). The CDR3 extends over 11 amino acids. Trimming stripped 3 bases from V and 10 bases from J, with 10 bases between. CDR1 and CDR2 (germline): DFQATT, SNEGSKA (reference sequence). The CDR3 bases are TGCAGTGCTAGTGAGGGGCTAGAGCAGTTCTTC. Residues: CSASEGLEQFF.

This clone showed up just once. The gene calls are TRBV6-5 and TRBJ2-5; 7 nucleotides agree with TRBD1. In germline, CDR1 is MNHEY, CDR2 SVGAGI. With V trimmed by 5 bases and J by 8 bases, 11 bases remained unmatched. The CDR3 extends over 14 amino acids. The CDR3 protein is CASSNPGQPDTQYF. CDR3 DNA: TGTGCCAGCAGTAATCCGGGACAGCCTGACACCCAGTACTTC.

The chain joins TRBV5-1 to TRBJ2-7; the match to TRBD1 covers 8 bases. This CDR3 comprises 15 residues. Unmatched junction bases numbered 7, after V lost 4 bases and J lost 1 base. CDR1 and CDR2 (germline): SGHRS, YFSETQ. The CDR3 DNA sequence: TGCGCCAGCAGCGTCTCCGGGACAGGATCCTACGAGCAGTACTTC. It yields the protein CASSVSGTGSYEQYF.

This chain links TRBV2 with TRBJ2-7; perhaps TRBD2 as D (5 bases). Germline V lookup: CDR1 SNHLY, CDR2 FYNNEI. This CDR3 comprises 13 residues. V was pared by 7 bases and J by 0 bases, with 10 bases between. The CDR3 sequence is CASKSGSSYEQYF. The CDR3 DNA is TGTGCCAGCAAGAGTGGGAGCTCCTACGAGCAGTACTTC.

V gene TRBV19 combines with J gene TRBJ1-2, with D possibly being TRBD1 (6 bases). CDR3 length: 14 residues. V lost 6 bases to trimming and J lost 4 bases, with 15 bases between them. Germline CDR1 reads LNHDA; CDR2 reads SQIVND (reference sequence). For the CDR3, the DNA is TGTGCCAGTAGCCCTACAGGGCTCGGCTATGGCTACACCTTC. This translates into CASSPTGLGYGYTF.

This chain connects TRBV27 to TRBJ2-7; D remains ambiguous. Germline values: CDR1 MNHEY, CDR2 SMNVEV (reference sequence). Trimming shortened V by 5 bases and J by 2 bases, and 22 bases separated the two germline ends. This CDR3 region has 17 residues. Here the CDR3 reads CASSPILDNRSPYEQYF. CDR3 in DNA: TGTGCCAGCAGTCCCATTCTTGATAACCGGTCCCCCTACGAGCAGTACTTC.

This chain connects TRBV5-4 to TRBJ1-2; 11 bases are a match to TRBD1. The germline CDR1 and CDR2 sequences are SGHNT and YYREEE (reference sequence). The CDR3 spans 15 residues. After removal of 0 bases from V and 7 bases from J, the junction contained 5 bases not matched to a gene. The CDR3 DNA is TGTGCCAGCAGCTTGGGATCAGGACAGGGGGCTGGCTACACCTTC. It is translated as CASSLGSGQGAGYTF.

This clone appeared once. Here the CDR3 reads CAITRTSSPSTDTQYF. The CDR3 DNA sequence: TGTGCCATCACGAGGACTAGCAGTCCTAGCACAGATACGCAGTATTTT. The chain recombines TRBV10-3 with TRBJ2-3, with TRBD2 identical over 8 bases. CDR1 and CDR2 (germline): ENHRY, SYGVKD. The trim removed 7 bases at V and 0 bases at J, leaving 9 bases unmatched. The CDR3 length is 16 residues.

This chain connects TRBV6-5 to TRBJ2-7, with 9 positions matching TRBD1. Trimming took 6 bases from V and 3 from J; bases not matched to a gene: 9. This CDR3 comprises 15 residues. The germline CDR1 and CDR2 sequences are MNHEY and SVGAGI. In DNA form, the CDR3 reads TGTGCCAGCAGCTCGGGACAGGGAAATTTCTACGAGCAGTACTTC. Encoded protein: CASSSGQGNFYEQYF.

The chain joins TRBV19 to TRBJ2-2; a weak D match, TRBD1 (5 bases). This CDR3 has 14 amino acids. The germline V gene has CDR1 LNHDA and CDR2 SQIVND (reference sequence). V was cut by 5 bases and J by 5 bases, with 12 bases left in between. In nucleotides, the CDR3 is TGTGCCAGTAGTTCACAGGTTGGGACCGGGGAGCTGTTTTTT. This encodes CASSSQVGTGELFF.

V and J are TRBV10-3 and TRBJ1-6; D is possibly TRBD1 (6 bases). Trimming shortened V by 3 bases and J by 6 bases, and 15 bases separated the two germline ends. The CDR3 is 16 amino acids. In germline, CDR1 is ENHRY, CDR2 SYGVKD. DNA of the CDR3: TGTGCCATCAGTGAAGGGGGTCGTCTGGGTAATTCACCCCTCCACTTT. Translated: CAISEGGRLGNSPLHF.

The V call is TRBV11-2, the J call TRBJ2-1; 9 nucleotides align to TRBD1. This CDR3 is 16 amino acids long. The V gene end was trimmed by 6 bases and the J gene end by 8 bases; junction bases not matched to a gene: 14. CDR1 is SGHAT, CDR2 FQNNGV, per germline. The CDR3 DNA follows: TGTGCCAGCAGACAGCAACCGGGACAGGGTAACGATGAGCAGTTCTTC. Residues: CASRQQPGQGNDEQFF.

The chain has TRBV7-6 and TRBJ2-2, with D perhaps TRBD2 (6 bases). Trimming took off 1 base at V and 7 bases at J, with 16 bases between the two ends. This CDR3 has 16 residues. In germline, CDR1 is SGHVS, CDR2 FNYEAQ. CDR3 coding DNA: TGTGCCAGCAGCTTAGGGGAGGAAATCCTGGGCGGGGAGCTGTTTTTT. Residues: CASSLGEEILGGELFF.

The CDR3 reads CASSSGQGALGYTF. In DNA, the CDR3 is TGTGCCAGCAGCTCGGGACAGGGGGCGCTTGGCTACACCTTC. The chain couples TRBV11-2 to TRBJ1-2; TRBD1 matches at 12 bases. CDR3 length: 14 amino acids. The germline V gene encodes CDR1 SGHAT and CDR2 FQNNGV. The J segment lost 7 bases and the V segment lost 4 bases, leaving 4 bases of the junction unmatched.